The 16 T cell receptor beta chains in this list originate from one sample, sequenced in a study of early T cells in non-severe SARS-CoV-2 infection. In TCRdb, the 5' RACE reads were re-called with MiXCR into one record per CDR3 protein. The sample holds over 95,000 distinct CDR3 sequences, roughly 17% seen once. Sample: whole blood. These receptors were obtained from an adult who was a healthcare worker with PCR-confirmed SARS-CoV-2 infection or an uninfected control (not recorded which).

This clonotype was seen ten or more times. This sequence joins TRBV11-2 and TRBJ1-2; D is possibly TRBD1 (5 bases). In germline, CDR1 is SGHAT, CDR2 FQNNGV. Trimming removed 4 bases at V and 6 bases at J, with 12 bases between. The CDR3 has 13 amino acids. CDR3 loop: CASSSGRVNGYTF. The DNA for the CDR3 is TGTGCCAGCAGCTCAGGGAGGGTGAATGGCTACACCTTC.

The J gene is TRBJ1-4, the V gene TRBV6-1; a weak D match, TRBD1 (6 bases). The CDR3 length is 15 residues. Germline CDR1 MNHNS, CDR2 SASEGT. Trimming cost V 1 base and J 7 bases, with 13 bases left between them. CDR3 in DNA: TGTGCCAGCAGTGAAGAAAGATGGACAGTTGAAAAACTGTTTTTT. This translates into CASSEERWTVEKLFF.

This clonotype was detected only a few times. In nucleotides, the CDR3 is TGCAGTTGCCGGGACAGAGAGAATCAGCCCCAGCATTTT. It encodes CSCRDRENQPQHF. J is TRBJ1-5 and V is TRBV29-1; 7 positions agree with TRBD1. Germline CDR1 is SQVTM and CDR2 is ANQGSEA. This CDR3 contains 13 residues.

The chain uses TRBV9 and TRBJ2-3, with 7 nucleotides matching TRBD1. The length of the CDR3 is 15 residues. Germline V CDR1 and CDR2: SGDLS, YYNGEE. J was trimmed by 1 base and V by 0 bases; bases with no gene match: 2. The CDR3 nucleotides read TGTGCCAGCAGCGTAGATGGGACAGGCACAGATACGCAGTATTTT. It encodes CASSVDGTGTDTQYF.

This clonotype occurred a few times. The chain is built from TRBV5-1 and TRBJ1-2; unclear D gene. Germline V lookup: CDR1 SGHRS, CDR2 YFSETQ. V lost 4 bases and J 3 bases, leaving 10 bases between the germline ends. The CDR3 contains 13 residues. Here the CDR3 reads CASSLGGHYGYTF. CDR3 nucleotide sequence: TGCGCCAGCAGCCTGGGCGGACACTATGGCTACACCTTC.

The J gene is TRBJ1-3, the V gene TRBV4-3, with D maybe TRBD1 (5 bases). Germline V gene data show CDR1 as LGHNA and CDR2 as YSLEER. V dropped 4 bases and J dropped 0 bases, with 13 bases sitting between them. This CDR3 is built from 16 residues. The DNA of the CDR3 is TGCGCCAGCAGCCTCGGGACCGAACACTCTGGAAACACCATATATTTT. Its protein is CASSLGTEHSGNTIYF.

The chain is built from TRBV28 and TRBJ2-5; D ambiguous. Germline CDR1 MDHEN, CDR2 SYDVKM. Deletions cut 6 bases from V and 6 bases from J, with 11 bases between. This CDR3 is built from 12 residues. The CDR3 sequence: CASSRGLKTQYF. In DNA form, the CDR3 reads TGTGCCAGCAGCAGAGGTCTGAAGACCCAGTACTTC.

This chain links TRBV7-2 with TRBJ1-5, with unresolved D. The CDR3 consists of 12 residues. Trimming left V 3 bases short and J 5 bases short, with 5 bases between. Germline V CDR1 and CDR2: SGHTA, FQGNSA. This CDR3 is CASSFQDQPQHF. CDR3 nucleotides: TGTGCCAGCAGCTTCCAGGATCAGCCCCAGCATTTT.

This clonotype was seen repeatedly, ten times or more. This rearrangement joins TRBV28 to TRBJ1-5, with D unresolved. Trimming took 2 bases from V and 4 from J, leaving 12 bases between them. Germline assignment: CDR1 MDHEN and CDR2 SYDVKM. The length of the CDR3 is 15 residues. Written as DNA, the CDR3 is TGTGCCAGCAGTTTAGGAGTGGTACAGAATCAGCCCCAGCATTTT. This codes for CASSLGVVQNQPQHF. Full variable domain (remainder filled in from reference TRBV28 and TRBJ1-5): DVKVTQSSRYLVKRTGEKVFLECVQDMDHENMFWYRQDPGLGLRLIYFSYDVKMKEKGDIPEGYSVSREKKERFSLILESASTNQTSMYLCASSLGVVQNQPQHFGDGTRLSIL.

The chain uses TRBV13 and TRBJ2-7, with 7 positions matching TRBD1. The CDR3 sequence is 16 residues long. The V and J ends lost 5 bases and 5 bases, in that order; junction bases with no gene match: 15. Germline CDR1 and CDR2: PRHDT and FYEKMQ (reference sequence). The DNA for the CDR3 is TGTGCCAGCAGCGCTAGTTCGGGACAGAGGTACAACGAGCAGTACTTC. It encodes CASSASSGQRYNEQYF. The full variable domain, rest sourced from reference TRBV13 and TRBJ2-7, is AAGVIQSPRHLIKEKRETATLKCYPIPRHDTVYWYQQGPGQDPQFLISFYEKMQSDKGSIPDRFSAQQFSDYHSELNMSSLELGDSALYFCASSASSGQRYNEQYFGPGTRLTVT.

The rearrangement joins TRBV12-3 or TRBV12-4 to TRBJ2-7; 7 bases match TRBD1. This CDR3 is 13 amino acids long. The trim removed 5 bases at V and 7 bases at J, leaving 8 bases unmatched. CDR3 loop: CASSDRERSEQYF. CDR3 sequence (DNA): TGTGCCAGCAGTGACAGGGAAAGGAGTGAGCAGTACTTC.

In its sample, this clonotype was seen many times. This chain links TRBV7-2 with TRBJ1-3; possible D gene TRBD1, 6 bases. CDR3 size: 15 residues. Germline loops: CDR1 SGHTA, CDR2 FQGNSA. V was cut by 1 base and J by 4 bases, with 11 bases left in between. The CDR3 DNA sequence: TGTGCCAGCAGCTTAGGTGGTGGGGGCGGAAACACCATATATTTT. Protein product: CASSLGGGGGNTIYF.

This clonotype was detected a few times. The chain employs TRBV27 and TRBJ2-1; 8 bases match TRBD2. Germline V gives CDR1 MNHEY, CDR2 SMNVEV (reference sequence). The CDR3 covers 14 residues. Trimming took 5 bases from V and 9 from J; bases not matched to a gene: 9. DNA of the CDR3: TGTGCCAGCAGTGAAATGGGACTAGGATTTGAGCAGTTCTTC. It specifies CASSEMGLGFEQFF.

This clonotype was seen many times. This chain links TRBV24-1 with TRBJ2-2; 7 nucleotides match TRBD1. Trimming took 3 bases from V and 6 from J; bases not matched to a gene: 3. The CDR3 covers 14 residues. Germline V gene data show CDR1 as KGHDR and CDR2 as SFDVKD. The CDR3 coding sequence is TGTGCCACCAGTGATGTTCAGGGGGCCGGGGAGCTGTTTTTT. As protein: CATSDVQGAGELFF.

At least ten counts were recorded for this clonotype. The rearrangement links TRBV28 to TRBJ1-3; the D gene is possibly TRBD1 (6 bases). V lost 7 bases, J lost 3 bases, and 16 bases lay in between. The CDR3 sequence is 15 residues long. CDR1 and CDR2 from the germline V gene are MDHEN and SYDVKM. The CDR3 coding sequence is TGTGCCAGCACTCATCCACAGGGACATGGAAACACCATATATTTT. Protein: CASTHPQGHGNTIYF.

The V and J genes are TRBV28 and TRBJ2-7; perhaps TRBD2 as D (6 bases). The CDR3 length is 13 residues. Germline V gene data show CDR1 as MDHEN and CDR2 as SYDVKM. Trimming pared 6 bases from V and 1 base from J, leaving 10 bases between. Here the CDR3 DNA reads TGTGCCAGCAGCCTAGCGCAATCCTACGAGCAGTACTTC. This codes for CASSLAQSYEQYF. The complete variable domain, with remaining parts taken from reference TRBV28 and TRBJ2-7, reads DVKVTQSSRYLVKRTGEKVFLECVQDMDHENMFWYRQDPGLGLRLIYFSYDVKMKEKGDIPEGYSVSREKKERFSLILESASTNQTSMYLCASSLAQSYEQYFGPGTRLTVT.